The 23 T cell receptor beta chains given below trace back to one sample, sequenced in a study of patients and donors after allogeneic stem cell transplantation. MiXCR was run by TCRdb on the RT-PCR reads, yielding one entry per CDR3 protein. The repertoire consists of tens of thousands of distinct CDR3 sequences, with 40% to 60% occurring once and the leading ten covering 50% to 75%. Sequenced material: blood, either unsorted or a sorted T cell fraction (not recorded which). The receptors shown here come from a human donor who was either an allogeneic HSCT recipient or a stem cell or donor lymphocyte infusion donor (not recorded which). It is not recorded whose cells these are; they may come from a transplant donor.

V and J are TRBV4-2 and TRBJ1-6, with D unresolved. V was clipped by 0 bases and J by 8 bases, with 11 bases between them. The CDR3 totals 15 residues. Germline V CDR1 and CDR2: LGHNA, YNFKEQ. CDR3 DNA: TGTGCCAGCAGCCAAGAGTTGGACCGGGATTCACCCCTCCACTTT. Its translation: CASSQELDRDSPLHF.

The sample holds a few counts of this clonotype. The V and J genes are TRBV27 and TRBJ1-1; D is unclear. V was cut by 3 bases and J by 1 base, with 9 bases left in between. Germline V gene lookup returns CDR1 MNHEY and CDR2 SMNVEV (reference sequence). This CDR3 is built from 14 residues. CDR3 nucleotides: TGTGCCAGCAGTTTTAATCAGAAGAACACTGAAGCTTTCTTT. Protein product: CASSFNQKNTEAFF.

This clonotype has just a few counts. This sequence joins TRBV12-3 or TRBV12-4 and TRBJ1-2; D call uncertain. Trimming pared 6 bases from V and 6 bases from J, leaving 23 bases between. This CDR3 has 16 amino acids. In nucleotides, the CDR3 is TGTGCCAGCAGCCTCGACTTTACGGGATCGGGAGATGGCTACACCTTC. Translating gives CASSLDFTGSGDGYTF.

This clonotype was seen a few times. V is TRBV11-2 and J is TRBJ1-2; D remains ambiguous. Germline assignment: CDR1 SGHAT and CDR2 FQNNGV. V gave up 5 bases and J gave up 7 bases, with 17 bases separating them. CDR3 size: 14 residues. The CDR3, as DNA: TGTGCCAGCAGCCCAGCATCTCGTTACGGTGGCTACACCTTC. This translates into CASSPASRYGGYTF.

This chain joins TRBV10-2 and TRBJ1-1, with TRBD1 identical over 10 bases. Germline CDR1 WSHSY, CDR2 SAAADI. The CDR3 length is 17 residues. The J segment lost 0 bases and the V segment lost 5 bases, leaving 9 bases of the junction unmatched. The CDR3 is CASSMPGQGIMNTEAFF. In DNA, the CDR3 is TGCGCCAGCAGTATGCCGGGACAGGGGATCATGAACACTGAAGCTTTCTTT.

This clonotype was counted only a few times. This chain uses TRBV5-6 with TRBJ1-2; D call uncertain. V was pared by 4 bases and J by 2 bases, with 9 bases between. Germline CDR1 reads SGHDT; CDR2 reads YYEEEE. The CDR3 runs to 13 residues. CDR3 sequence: CASSLGRNYGYTF. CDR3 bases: TGTGCCAGCAGCCTCGGACGGAACTATGGCTACACCTTC.

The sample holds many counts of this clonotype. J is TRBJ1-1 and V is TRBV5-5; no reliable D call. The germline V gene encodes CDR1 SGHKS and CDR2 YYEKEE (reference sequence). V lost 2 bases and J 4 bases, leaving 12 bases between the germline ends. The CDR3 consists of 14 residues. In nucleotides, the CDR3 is TGTGCCAGCAGCTTCCTGGACGGGATCACTGAAGCTTTCTTT. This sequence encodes CASSFLDGITEAFF.

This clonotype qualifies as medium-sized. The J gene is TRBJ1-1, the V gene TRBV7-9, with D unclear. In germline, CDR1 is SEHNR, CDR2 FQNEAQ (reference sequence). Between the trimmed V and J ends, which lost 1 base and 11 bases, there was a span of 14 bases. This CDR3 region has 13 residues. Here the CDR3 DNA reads TGTGCCAGCAGCTTAGGTCGGGGATTGGAGGCTTTCTTT. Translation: CASSLGRGLEAFF.

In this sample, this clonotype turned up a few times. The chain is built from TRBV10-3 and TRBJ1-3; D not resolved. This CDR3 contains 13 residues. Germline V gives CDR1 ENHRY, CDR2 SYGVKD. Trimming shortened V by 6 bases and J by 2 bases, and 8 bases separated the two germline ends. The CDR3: CAIRGSPGNTIYF. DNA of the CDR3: TGTGCCATCAGGGGTTCCCCTGGAAACACCATATATTTT.

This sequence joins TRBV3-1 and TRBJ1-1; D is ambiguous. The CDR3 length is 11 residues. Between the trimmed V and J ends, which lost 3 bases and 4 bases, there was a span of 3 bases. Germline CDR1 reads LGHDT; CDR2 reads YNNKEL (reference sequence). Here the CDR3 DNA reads TGTGCCAGCAGCCAGGCCACTGAAGCTTTCTTT. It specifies CASSQATEAFF.

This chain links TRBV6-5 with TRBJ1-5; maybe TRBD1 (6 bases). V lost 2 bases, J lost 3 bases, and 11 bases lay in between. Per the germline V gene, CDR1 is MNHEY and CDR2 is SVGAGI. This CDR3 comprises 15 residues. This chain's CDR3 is CASSYGTRPNQPQHF. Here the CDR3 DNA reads TGTGCCAGCAGTTACGGGACAAGGCCCAATCAGCCCCAGCATTTT.

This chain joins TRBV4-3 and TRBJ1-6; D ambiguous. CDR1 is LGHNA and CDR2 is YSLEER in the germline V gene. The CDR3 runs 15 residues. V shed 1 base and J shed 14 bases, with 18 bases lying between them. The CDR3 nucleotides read TGCGCCAGCAGCCAAGGGTCTGGCAGCGACCGGTCCCTCCACTTT. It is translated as CASSQGSGSDRSLHF.

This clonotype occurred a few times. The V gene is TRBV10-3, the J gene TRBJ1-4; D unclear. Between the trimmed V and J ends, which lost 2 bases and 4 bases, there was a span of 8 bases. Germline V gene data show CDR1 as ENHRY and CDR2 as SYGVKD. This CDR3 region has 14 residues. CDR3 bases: TGTGCCATCAGTGAGGGACTCCATAATGAAAAACTGTTTTTT. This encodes CAISEGLHNEKLFF.

The CDR3 spells CASSLAGIITGELFF. In nucleotides, the CDR3 is TGTGCCAGCAGCTTGGCCGGGATCATCACCGGGGAGCTGTTTTTT. This chain connects TRBV5-6 to TRBJ2-2, with D possibly being TRBD2 (5 bases). Deletions cut 0 bases from V and 4 bases from J, with 10 bases between. The CDR3 contains 15 residues. Germline values: CDR1 SGHDT, CDR2 YYEEEE.

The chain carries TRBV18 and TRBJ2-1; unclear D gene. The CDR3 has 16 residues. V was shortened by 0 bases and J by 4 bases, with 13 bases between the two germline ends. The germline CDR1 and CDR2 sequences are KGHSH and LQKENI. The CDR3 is CASSPPGGSVYNEQFF. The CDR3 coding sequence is TGTGCCAGCTCACCACCGGGCGGCTCAGTGTACAATGAGCAGTTCTTC.

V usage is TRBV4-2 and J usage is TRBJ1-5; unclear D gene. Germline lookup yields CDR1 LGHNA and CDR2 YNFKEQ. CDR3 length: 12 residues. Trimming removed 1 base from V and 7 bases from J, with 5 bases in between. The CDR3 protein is CASSQGSQPQHF. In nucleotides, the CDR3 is TGTGCCAGCAGCCAAGGAAGCCAGCCCCAGCATTTT.

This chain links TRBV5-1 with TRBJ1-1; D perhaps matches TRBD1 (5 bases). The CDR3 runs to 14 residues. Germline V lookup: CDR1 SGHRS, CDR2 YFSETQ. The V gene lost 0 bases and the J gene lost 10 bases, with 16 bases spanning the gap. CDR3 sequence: CASSLASGIRLAFF. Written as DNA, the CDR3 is TGCGCCAGCAGCTTGGCATCAGGGATTCGGTTAGCTTTCTTT.

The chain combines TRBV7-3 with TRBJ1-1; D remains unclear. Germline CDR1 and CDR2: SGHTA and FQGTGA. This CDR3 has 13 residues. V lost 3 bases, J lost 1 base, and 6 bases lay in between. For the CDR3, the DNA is TGTGCCAGCAGCTTTGCGGAGAACACTGAAGCTTTCTTT. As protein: CASSFAENTEAFF.

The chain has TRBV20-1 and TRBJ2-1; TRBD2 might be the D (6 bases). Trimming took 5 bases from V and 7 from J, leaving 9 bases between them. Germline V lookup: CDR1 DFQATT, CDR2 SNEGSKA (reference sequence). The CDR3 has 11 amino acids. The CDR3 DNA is TGCAGTGCTTCCCGGGGGAATGAGCAGTTCTTC. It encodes CSASRGNEQFF.

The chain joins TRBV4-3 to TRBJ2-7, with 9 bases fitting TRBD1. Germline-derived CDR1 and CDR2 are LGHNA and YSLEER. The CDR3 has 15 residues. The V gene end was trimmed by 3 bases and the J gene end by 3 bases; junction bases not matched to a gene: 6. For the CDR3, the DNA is TGCGCCAGCAGCCAGATCCCGGGACAGGGCTACGAGCAGTACTTC. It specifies CASSQIPGQGYEQYF.

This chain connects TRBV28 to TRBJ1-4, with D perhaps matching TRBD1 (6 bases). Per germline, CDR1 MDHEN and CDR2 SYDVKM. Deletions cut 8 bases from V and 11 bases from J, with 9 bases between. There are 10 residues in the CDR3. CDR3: CASGGGKLFF. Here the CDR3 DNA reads TGTGCCAGCGGAGGGGGGAAACTGTTTTTT.

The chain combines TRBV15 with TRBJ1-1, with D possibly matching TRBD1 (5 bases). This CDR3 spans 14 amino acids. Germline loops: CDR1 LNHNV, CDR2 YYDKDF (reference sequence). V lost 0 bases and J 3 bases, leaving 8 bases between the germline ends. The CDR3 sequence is CATSREQGYTEAFF. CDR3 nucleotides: TGTGCCACCAGCAGAGAGCAGGGTTACACTGAAGCTTTCTTT. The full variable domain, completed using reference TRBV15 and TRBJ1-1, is DAMVIQNPRYQVTQFGKPVTLSCSQTLNHNVMYWYQQKSSQAPKLLFHYYDKDFNNEADTPDNFQSRRPNTSFCFLDIRSPGLGDTAMYLCATSREQGYTEAFFGQGTRLTVV.

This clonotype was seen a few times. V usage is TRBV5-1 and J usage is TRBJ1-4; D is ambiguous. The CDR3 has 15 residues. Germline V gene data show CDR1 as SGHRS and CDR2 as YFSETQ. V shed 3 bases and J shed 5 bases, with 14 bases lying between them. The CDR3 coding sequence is TGCGCCAGCAGCTCCTACGTAGGGAAGAATGAAAAACTGTTTTTT. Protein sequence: CASSSYVGKNEKLFF.